This T cell receptor (beta chain) is drawn from a study of T cell responses to AZD1222 COVID-19 vaccine. General observations from the study: CD4 TCRs associated with vaccination spanned spike, dominating at 160-218 and 743-854.

Some clones are missing from TCRdb's copy, which holds only in-frame ones; the method was immunoSEQ multiplex PCR. The sample lists approximately 77,000 clones; 70% to 90% were seen once. The CDR3 sequence is 12 residues long. Trimming stripped 3 bases from V and 5 bases from J, with 7 bases between. CDR1 SGHDN and CDR2 FVKESK come from the germline V gene. As regards this clone: Antigen specificity is unknown.

Second-dose recipients at about 4 or about 12 weeks were treated as one pooled group. This specimen was peripheral blood, taken 28 days after the second AZD1222 dose. The J gene is TRBJ1-2, the V gene TRBV14; D unresolved. This receptor was identified in an adult who received the AZD1222 COVID-19 vaccine. In DNA, the CDR3 is TGTGCCAGCAGCCAGAGAGGGTATGGCTACACCTTC. Its protein product is CASSQRGYGYTF.